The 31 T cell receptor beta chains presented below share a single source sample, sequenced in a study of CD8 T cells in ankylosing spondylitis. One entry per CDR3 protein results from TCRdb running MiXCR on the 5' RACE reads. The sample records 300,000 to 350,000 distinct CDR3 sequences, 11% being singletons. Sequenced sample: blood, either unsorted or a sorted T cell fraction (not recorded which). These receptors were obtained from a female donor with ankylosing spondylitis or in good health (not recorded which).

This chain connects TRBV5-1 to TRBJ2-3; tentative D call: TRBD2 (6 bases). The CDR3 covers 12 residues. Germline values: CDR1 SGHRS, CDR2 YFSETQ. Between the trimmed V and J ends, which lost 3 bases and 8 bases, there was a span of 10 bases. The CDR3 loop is CASSSSEGTQYF. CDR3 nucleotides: TGCGCCAGCAGCTCCTCGGAGGGTACGCAGTATTTT.

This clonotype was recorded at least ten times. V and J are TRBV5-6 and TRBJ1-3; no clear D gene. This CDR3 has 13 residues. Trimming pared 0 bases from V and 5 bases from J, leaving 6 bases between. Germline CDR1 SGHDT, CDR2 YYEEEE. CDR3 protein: CASSLEHRNTIYF. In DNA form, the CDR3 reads TGTGCCAGCAGCTTGGAACACCGAAACACCATATATTTT. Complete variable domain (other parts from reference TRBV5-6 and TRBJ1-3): DAGVTQSPTHLIKTRGQQVTLRCSPKSGHDTVSWYQQALGQGPQFIFQYYEEEERQRGNFPDRFSGHQFPNYSSELNVNALLLGDSALYLCASSLEHRNTIYFGEGSWLTVV.

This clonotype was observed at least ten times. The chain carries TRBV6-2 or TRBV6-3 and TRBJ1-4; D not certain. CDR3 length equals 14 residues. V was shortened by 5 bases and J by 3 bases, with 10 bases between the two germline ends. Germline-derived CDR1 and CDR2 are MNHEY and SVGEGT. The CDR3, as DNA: TGTGCCAGCAGTACCCGACGTTCTAATGAAAAACTGTTTTTT. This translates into CASSTRRSNEKLFF.

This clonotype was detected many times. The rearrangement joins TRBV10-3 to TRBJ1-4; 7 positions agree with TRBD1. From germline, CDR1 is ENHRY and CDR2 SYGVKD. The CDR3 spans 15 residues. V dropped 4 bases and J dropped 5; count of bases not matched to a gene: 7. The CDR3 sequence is CAISASTGTNEKLFF. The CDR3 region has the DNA TGTGCCATCAGTGCTTCGACAGGGACGAATGAAAAACTGTTTTTT.

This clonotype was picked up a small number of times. The CDR3 nucleotides are TGTGCCAGCACTCGCCTCGGACAGAAGAACACCGGGGAGCTGTTTTTT. Its protein is CASTRLGQKNTGELFF. V usage is TRBV5-6 and J usage is TRBJ2-2; tentative D call: TRBD1 (6 bases). This CDR3 contains 16 residues. The germline V and J ends were trimmed by 6 bases and 1 base, with 16 bases remaining between them. Germline V gene data show CDR1 as SGHDT and CDR2 as YYEEEE.

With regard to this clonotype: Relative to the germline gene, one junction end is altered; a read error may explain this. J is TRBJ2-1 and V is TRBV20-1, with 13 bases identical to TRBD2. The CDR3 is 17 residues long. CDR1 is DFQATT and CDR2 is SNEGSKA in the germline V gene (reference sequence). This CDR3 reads CCASPLAGGGSYNEQFF. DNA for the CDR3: TGCTGTGCTAGCCCACTAGCGGGGGGGGGCTCCTACAATGAGCAGTTCTTC.

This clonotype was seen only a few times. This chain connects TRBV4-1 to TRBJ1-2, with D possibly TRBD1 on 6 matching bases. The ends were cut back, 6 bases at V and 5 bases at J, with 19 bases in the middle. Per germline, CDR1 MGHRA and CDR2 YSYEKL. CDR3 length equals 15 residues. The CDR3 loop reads CASSSKMDRPYGYTF. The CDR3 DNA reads TGCGCCAGCAGTAGTAAGATGGACAGACCATATGGCTACACCTTC.

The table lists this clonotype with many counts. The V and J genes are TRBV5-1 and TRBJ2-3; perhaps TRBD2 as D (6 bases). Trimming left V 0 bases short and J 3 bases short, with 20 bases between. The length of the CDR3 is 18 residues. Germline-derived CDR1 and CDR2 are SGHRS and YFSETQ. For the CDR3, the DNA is TGCGCCAGCAGCTTGGAACCAACGGCGGGACGCATAACAGATACGCAGTATTTT. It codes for CASSLEPTAGRITDTQYF.

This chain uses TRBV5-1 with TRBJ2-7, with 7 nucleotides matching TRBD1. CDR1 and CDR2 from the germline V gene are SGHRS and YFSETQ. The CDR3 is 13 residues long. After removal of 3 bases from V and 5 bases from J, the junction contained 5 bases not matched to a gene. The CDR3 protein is CASSSDRVDEQYF. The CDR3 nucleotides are TGCGCCAGCAGCTCCGACAGGGTTGACGAGCAGTACTTC.

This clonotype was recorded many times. This CDR3 is CASIEGVSYEQYF. The CDR3 DNA follows: TGTGCCAGCATTGAGGGGGTCTCCTACGAGCAGTACTTC. The rearrangement uses TRBV7-8 and TRBJ2-7; tentatively, D is TRBD1 (6 bases). V shed 7 bases and J shed 0 bases, with 10 bases lying between them. The length of the CDR3 is 13 residues. The germline V gene has CDR1 SGHVS and CDR2 FQNEAQ.

CDR3 residues: CSVEKRFPPYTF. In DNA, the CDR3 is TGCAGCGTCGAAAAGCGGTTTCCCCCCTACACCTTC. The J gene is TRBJ1-2, the V gene TRBV29-1; D gene uncertain. V lost 6 bases and J 10 bases, leaving 18 bases between the germline ends. The CDR3 spans 12 residues. Germline CDR1 SQVTM, CDR2 ANQGSEA.

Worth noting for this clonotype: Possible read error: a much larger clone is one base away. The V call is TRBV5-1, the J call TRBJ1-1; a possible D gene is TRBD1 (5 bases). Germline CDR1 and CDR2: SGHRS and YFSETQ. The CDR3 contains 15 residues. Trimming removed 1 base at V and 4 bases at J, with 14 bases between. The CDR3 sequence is CASSLRGRGITEAFF. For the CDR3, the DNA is TGCGCCAGCAGCTTGAGAGGACGGGGGATCACTGAAGCTTTCTTT.

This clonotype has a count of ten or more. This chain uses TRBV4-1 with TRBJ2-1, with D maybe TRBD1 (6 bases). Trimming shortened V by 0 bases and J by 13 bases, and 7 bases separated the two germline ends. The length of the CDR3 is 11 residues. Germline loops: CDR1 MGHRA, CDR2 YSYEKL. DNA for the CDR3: TGCGCCAGCAGCCAAGAAGGGGGTCAGTTCTTC. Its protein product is CASSQEGGQFF.

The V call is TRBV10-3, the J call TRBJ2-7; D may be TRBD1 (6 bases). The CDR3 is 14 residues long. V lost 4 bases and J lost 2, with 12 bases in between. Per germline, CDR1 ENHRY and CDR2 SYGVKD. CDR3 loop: CAISGRGKAYEQYF. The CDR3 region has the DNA TGTGCCATCAGTGGCAGGGGAAAGGCCTACGAGCAGTACTTC.

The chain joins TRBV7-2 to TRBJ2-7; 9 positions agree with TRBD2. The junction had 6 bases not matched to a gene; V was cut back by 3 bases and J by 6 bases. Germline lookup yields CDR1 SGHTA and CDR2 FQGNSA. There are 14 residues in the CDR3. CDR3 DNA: TGTGCCAGCAGCTTGCCTCTAGCGGGGCCCGAGCAGTACTTC. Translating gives CASSLPLAGPEQYF.

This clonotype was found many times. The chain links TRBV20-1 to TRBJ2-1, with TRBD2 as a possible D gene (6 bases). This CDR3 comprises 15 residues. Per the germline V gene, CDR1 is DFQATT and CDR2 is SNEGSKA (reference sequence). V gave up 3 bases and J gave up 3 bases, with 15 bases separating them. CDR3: CSARSGLSVYNEQFF. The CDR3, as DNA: TGCAGTGCTAGGAGCGGGCTCAGTGTCTACAATGAGCAGTTCTTC.

CDR3 DNA: TGTGCCAGCGTCGGACAGTTTTACGAGCAGTACTTC. It yields the protein CASVGQFYEQYF. This sequence joins TRBV28 and TRBJ2-7; tentatively, D is TRBD1 (6 bases). The CDR3 is made up of 12 amino acids. Germline values: CDR1 MDHEN, CDR2 SYDVKM. The V gene lost 8 bases and the J gene lost 4 bases, with 12 bases spanning the gap. The variable domain in full, completed from reference TRBV28 and TRBJ2-7, reads DVKVTQSSRYLVKRTGEKVFLECVQDMDHENMFWYRQDPGLGLRLIYFSYDVKMKEKGDIPEGYSVSREKKERFSLILESASTNQTSMYLCASVGQFYEQYFGPGTRLTVT.

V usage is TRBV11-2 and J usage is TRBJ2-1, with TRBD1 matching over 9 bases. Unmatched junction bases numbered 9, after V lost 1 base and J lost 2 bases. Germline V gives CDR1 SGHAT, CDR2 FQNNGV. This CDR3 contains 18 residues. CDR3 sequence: CASSLVLLGQGTYNEQFF. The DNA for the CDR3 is TGTGCCAGCAGCTTAGTGTTATTGGGACAGGGAACCTACAATGAGCAGTTCTTC.

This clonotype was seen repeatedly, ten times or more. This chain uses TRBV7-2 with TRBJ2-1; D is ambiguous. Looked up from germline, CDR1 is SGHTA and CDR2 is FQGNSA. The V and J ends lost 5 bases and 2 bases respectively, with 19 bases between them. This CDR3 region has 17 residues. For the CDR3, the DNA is TGTGCCAGCAGCGCACGTATTAACGGCCCACCCTACAATGAGCAGTTCTTC. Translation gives CASSARINGPPYNEQFF.

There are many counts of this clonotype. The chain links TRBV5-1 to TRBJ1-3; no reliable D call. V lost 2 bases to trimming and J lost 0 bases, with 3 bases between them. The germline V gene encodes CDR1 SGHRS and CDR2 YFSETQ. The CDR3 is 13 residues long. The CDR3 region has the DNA TGCGCCAGCAGCTTAGACTCTGGAAACACCATATATTTT. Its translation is CASSLDSGNTIYF.

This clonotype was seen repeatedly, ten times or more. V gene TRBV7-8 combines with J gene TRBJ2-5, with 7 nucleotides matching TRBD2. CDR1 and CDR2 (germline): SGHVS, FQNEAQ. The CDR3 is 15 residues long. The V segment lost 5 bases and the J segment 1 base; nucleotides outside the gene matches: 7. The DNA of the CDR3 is TGTGCCAGCAGCCATCCTGGGGGGGGCCAAGAGACCCAGTACTTC. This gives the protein CASSHPGGGQETQYF.

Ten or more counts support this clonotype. CDR3 sequence: CSARRASVLTDTQYF. CDR3 DNA: TGCAGTGCTAGGCGGGCCTCCGTATTAACAGATACGCAGTATTTT. The V call is TRBV20-1, the J call TRBJ2-3; D possibly corresponds to TRBD2 (5 bases). The ends were cut back, 3 bases at V and 3 bases at J, with 16 bases in the middle. This CDR3 comprises 15 residues. CDR1 and CDR2 from the germline V gene are DFQATT and SNEGSKA (reference sequence).

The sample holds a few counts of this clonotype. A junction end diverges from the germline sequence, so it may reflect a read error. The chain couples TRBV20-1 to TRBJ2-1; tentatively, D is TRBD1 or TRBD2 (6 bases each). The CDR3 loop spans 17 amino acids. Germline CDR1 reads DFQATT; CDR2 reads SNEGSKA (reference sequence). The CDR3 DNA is TGCTGTGCTAGAGATCCCTTAGGGGGGAGCTCCTACAATGAGCAGTTCTTC. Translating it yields CCARDPLGGSSYNEQFF.

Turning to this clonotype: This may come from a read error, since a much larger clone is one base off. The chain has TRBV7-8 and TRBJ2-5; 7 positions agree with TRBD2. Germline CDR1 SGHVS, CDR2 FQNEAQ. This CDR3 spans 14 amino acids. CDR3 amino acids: CASSLGRERETQHF. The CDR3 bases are TGTGCCAGCAGCTTAGGGCGGGAGAGGGAGACCCAGCACTTC.

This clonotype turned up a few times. CDR3 coding DNA: TGCGCCAGCAGCCCCCGGGACCCGGGTTCCTATGGCTACACCTTC. This codes for CASSPRDPGSYGYTF. J is TRBJ1-2 and V is TRBV5-1; D possibly corresponds to TRBD1 (5 bases). V lost 4 bases and J lost 4, with 17 bases in between. The CDR3 extends over 15 amino acids. The germline V gene has CDR1 SGHRS and CDR2 YFSETQ.

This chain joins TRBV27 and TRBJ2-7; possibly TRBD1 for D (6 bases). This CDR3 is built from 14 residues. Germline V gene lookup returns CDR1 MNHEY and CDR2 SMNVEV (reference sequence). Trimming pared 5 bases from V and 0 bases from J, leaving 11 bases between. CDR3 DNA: TGTGCCAGCAGTCACCGGGACACCTCCTACGAGCAGTACTTC. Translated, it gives CASSHRDTSYEQYF.

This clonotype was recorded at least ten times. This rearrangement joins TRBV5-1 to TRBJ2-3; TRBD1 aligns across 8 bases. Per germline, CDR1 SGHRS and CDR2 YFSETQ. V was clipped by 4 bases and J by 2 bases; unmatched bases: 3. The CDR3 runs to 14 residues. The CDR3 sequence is CASSGDRSTDTQYF. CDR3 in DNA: TGCGCCAGCAGCGGGGACAGGTCCACAGATACGCAGTATTTT.

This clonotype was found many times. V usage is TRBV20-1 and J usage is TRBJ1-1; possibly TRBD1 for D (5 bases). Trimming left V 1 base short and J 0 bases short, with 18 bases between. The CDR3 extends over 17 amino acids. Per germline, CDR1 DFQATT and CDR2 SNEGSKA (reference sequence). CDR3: CSARGFEGGAMNTEAFF. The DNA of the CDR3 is TGCAGTGCTAGAGGGTTTGAGGGAGGGGCCATGAACACTGAAGCTTTCTTT.

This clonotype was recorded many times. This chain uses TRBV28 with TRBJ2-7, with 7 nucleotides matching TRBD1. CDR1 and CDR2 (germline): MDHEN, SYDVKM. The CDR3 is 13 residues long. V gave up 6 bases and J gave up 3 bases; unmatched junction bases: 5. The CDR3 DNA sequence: TGTGCCAGCAGCCTTCGACAGGGCTACGAGCAGTACTTC. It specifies CASSLRQGYEQYF.

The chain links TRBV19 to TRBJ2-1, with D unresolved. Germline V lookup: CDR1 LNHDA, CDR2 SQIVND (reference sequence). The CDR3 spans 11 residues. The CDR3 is CAVSSYNEQFF. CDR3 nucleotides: TGTGCGGTGAGCTCCTACAATGAGCAGTTCTTC.

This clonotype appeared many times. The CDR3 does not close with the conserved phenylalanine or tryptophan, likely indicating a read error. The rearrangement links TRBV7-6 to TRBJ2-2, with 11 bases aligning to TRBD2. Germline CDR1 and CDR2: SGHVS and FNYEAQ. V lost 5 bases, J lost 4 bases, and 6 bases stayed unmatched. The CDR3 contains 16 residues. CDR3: CASSLTSGSFTGELFS. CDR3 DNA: TGTGCCAGCAGCCTTACTAGCGGGAGTTTCACCGGGGAGCTGTTTTCT.